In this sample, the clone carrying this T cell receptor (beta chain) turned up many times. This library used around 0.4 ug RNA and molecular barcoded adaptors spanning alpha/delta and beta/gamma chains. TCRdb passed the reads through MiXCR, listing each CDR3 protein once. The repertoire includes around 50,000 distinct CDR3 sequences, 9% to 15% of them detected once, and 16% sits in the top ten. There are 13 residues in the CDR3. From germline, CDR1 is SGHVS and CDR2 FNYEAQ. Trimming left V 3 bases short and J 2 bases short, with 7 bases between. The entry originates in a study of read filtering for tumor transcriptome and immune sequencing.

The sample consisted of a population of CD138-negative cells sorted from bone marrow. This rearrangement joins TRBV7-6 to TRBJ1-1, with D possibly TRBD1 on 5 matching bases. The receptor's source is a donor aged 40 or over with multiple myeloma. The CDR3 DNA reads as TGTGCCAGCAGCTTTGACAGTAACACTGAAGCTTTCTTT. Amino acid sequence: CASSFDSNTEAFF.